The 2 T cell receptor beta chains given below trace back to one sample, sequenced in a study of cytomegalovirus exposure and HLA in healthy donors. Profiling relied on immunoSEQ multiplex PCR, and the TCRdb table lists in-frame clones only, not all of them. The sample has 100,000 to 150,000 clones, 89% seen once; the top ten hold 0.95% to 1.5%. What was sequenced was PBMCs. These receptors came from a woman younger than 35 in good health and CMV-seronegative.

V gene TRBV6-1 combines with J gene TRBJ1-1; TRBD1 agrees at 8 bases. V gave up 5 bases and J gave up 4 bases; unmatched junction bases: 9. This CDR3 has 15 amino acids. CDR1 and CDR2 from the germline V gene are MNHNS and SASEGT. The DNA for the CDR3 is TGTGCCAGCAGTCTTCAGGGGGCGGCGGGCACTGAAGCTTTCTTT. It encodes CASSLQGAAGTEAFF.

This chain links TRBV7-8 with TRBJ1-6; D gene uncertain. V gave up 4 bases and J gave up 7 bases, with 20 bases separating them. Germline CDR1 and CDR2: SGHVS and FQNEAQ. The CDR3 contains 17 residues. CDR3 protein: CASSSSGRGKGNSPLHF. CDR3 nucleotides: TGTGCCAGCAGCTCAAGTGGGCGGGGAAAAGGAAATTCACCCCTCCACTTT.